A selection of T cell receptor beta chains follows, all from one sample in a study of T cell changes during pregnancy in multiple sclerosis. The repertoire was sequenced with immunoSEQ multiplex PCR; TCRdb's copy has only in-frame clones and lacks some. The data contain 45,000 to 60,000 clones, about 90% of them seen just once; the ten biggest clones take up approximately 1.2%. The starting material was peripheral blood, obtained after pregnancy. These receptors all come from a female donor in good health, enrolled as a control in a pregnancy study. Both conserved end residues are part of each CDR3. A D gene is named only where the DNA matches it firmly. Clone size, where shown, is once, few, many, or a class for clones that have expanded.

D gene: NA; CDR3 length: 14; V gene: TRBV27; J gene: TRBJ1-4; clone size: NA; CDR3 protein: CASSLRTDNEKLFF; CDR3 DNA: TGTGCCAGCAGTTTAAGGACAGACAATGAAAAACTGTTTTTT
D gene: NA; CDR3 length: 13; V gene: TRBV5-4; J gene: TRBJ1-2; clone size: NA; CDR3 protein: CASSLTASYGYTF; CDR3 DNA: TGTGCCAGCAGCTTGACAGCTTCCTATGGCTACACCTTC
D gene: NA; CDR3 length: 15; V gene: TRBV5-8; J gene: TRBJ1-5; clone size: NA; CDR3 protein: CASSHGLISNQPQHF; CDR3 DNA: TGTGCCAGCAGCCACGGACTGATTAGCAATCAGCCCCAGCATTTT
D gene: NA; CDR3 length: 16; V gene: TRBV6-5; J gene: TRBJ1-4; clone size: once; CDR3 protein: CASSYGLAGAGEKLFF; CDR3 DNA: TGTGCCAGCAGTTACGGGCTGGCAGGGGCCGGTGAAAAACTGTTTTTT
D gene: TRBD1; CDR3 length: 13; V gene: TRBV7-9; J gene: TRBJ1-2; clone size: NA; CDR3 protein: CASSLAQGDGYTF; CDR3 DNA: TGTGCCAGCAGCTTAGCACAGGGGGATGGCTACACCTTC
D gene: TRBD1; CDR3 length: 15; V gene: TRBV6-5; J gene: TRBJ1-1; clone size: NA; CDR3 protein: CASSYSGQGYTEAFF; CDR3 DNA: TGTGCCAGCAGTTACTCCGGACAGGGGTACACTGAAGCTTTCTTT
D gene: NA; CDR3 length: 13; V gene: TRBV6-6; J gene: TRBJ1-2; clone size: few; CDR3 protein: CASSPGTNYGYTF; CDR3 DNA: TGTGCCAGCAGTCCCGGTACCAACTATGGCTACACCTTC
D gene: TRBD1; CDR3 length: 13; V gene: TRBV7-9; J gene: TRBJ1-2; clone size: NA; CDR3 protein: CASSPGTGYGYTF; CDR3 DNA: TGTGCCAGCAGTCCCGGGACAGGCTATGGCTACACCTTC
D gene: TRBD2; CDR3 length: 16; V gene: TRBV6-6; J gene: TRBJ2-3; clone size: NA; CDR3 protein: CASSSISSGNADTQYF; CDR3 DNA: TGTGCCAGCAGTTCCATATCTAGCGGGAACGCAGATACGCAGTATTTT
D gene: NA; CDR3 length: 15; V gene: TRBV5-1; J gene: TRBJ2-3; clone size: NA; CDR3 protein: CASSLRQVWTDTQYF; CDR3 DNA: TGCGCCAGCAGCTTGAGGCAGGTCTGGACAGATACGCAGTATTTT
D gene: TRBD1; CDR3 length: 14; V gene: TRBV12-5; J gene: TRBJ1-2; clone size: NA; CDR3 protein: CASGGDSLNYGYTF; CDR3 DNA: TGTGCTAGTGGGGGGGACAGCCTAAACTATGGCTACACCTTC
D gene: TRBD1; CDR3 length: 13; V gene: TRBV5-1; J gene: TRBJ2-7; clone size: NA; CDR3 protein: CASSLDRGREQYF; CDR3 DNA: TGCGCCAGCAGCTTGGACAGGGGGCGGGAGCAGTACTTC
D gene: NA; CDR3 length: 15; V gene: TRBV2; J gene: TRBJ2-1; clone size: once; CDR3 protein: CASSEVRGPYGEQFF; CDR3 DNA: TGTGCCAGCAGTGAAGTGCGGGGACCCTATGGTGAGCAGTTCTTC
D gene: TRBD1; CDR3 length: 14; V gene: TRBV18; J gene: TRBJ2-5; clone size: NA; CDR3 protein: CASSPVGTGSTQYF; CDR3 DNA: TGTGCCAGCTCTCCAGTCGGGACAGGGTCGACCCAGTACTTC
D gene: NA; CDR3 length: 15; V gene: TRBV10-3; J gene: TRBJ1-2; clone size: NA; CDR3 protein: CAISEKGTPNYGYTF; CDR3 DNA: TGTGCCATCAGTGAGAAGGGGACACCAAACTATGGCTACACCTTC
D gene: NA; CDR3 length: 16; V gene: TRBV19; J gene: TRBJ2-5; clone size: NA; CDR3 protein: CASSIWAGRSQETQYF; CDR3 DNA: TGTGCCAGTAGTATATGGGCCGGCAGAAGTCAAGAGACCCAGTACTTC
D gene: TRBD1; CDR3 length: 14; V gene: TRBV6-5; J gene: TRBJ1-2; clone size: NA; CDR3 protein: CASSYSGTDYGYTF; CDR3 DNA: TGTGCCAGCAGCTACAGTGGGACAGACTATGGCTACACCTTC
D gene: TRBD1; CDR3 length: 17; V gene: TRBV2; J gene: TRBJ1-3; clone size: NA; CDR3 protein: CASRGTGVSYYGNTIYF; CDR3 DNA: TGTGCCAGCAGGGGGACAGGGGTGTCGTATTACGGAAACACCATATATTTT
D gene: NA; CDR3 length: 10; V gene: TRBV29-1; J gene: TRBJ1-2; clone size: NA; CDR3 protein: CSVDSGGYTF; CDR3 DNA: TGCAGCGTCGACAGTGGCGGCTACACCTTC
D gene: NA; CDR3 length: 14; V gene: TRBV7-8; J gene: TRBJ1-2; clone size: NA; CDR3 protein: CASSPQDSSYGYTF; CDR3 DNA: TGTGCCAGCAGCCCGCAGGACAGTAGCTATGGCTACACCTTC
D gene: TRBD2; CDR3 length: 17; V gene: TRBV4-1; J gene: TRBJ2-7; clone size: NA; CDR3 protein: CASSQDGATSGGYEQYF; CDR3 DNA: TGCGCCAGCAGCCAAGATGGGGCGACTAGCGGGGGCTACGAGCAGTACTTC
D gene: NA; CDR3 length: 12; V gene: TRBV30; J gene: TRBJ1-1; clone size: NA; CDR3 protein: CAWGGPSGEAFF; CDR3 DNA: TGTGCCTGGGGTGGACCTTCCGGGGAAGCTTTCTTT
D gene: TRBD1; CDR3 length: 15; V gene: TRBV19; J gene: TRBJ1-2; clone size: NA; CDR3 protein: CASSLGTGDFYGYTF; CDR3 DNA: TGTGCCAGTAGTTTGGGGACAGGGGATTTCTATGGCTACACCTTC
D gene: NA; CDR3 length: 14; V gene: TRBV6-1; J gene: TRBJ1-6; clone size: NA; CDR3 protein: CASELTGNNSPLHF; CDR3 DNA: TGTGCCAGCGAACTTACAGGGAATAATTCACCCCTCCACTTT
D gene: NA; CDR3 length: 14; V gene: TRBV6-5; J gene: TRBJ1-2; clone size: NA; CDR3 protein: CATPQGGGNYGYTF; CDR3 DNA: TGTGCCACCCCACAGGGAGGGGGAAACTATGGCTACACCTTC
D gene: TRBD2; CDR3 length: 16; V gene: TRBV13; J gene: TRBJ2-1; clone size: once; CDR3 protein: CASNLNGGVSYNEQFF; CDR3 DNA: TGTGCCAGCAACCTAAACGGGGGGGTCTCCTACAATGAGCAGTTCTTC
D gene: TRBD1; CDR3 length: 13; V gene: TRBV10-3; J gene: TRBJ1-1; clone size: NA; CDR3 protein: CAIKDRVNTEAFF; CDR3 DNA: TGTGCCATCAAGGACAGGGTGAACACTGAAGCTTTCTTT
D gene: NA; CDR3 length: 15; V gene: TRBV9; J gene: TRBJ2-5; clone size: once; CDR3 protein: CASSVGLRGQETQYF; CDR3 DNA: TGTGCCAGCAGCGTAGGTCTGAGGGGGCAAGAGACCCAGTACTTC
D gene: TRBD1; CDR3 length: 13; V gene: TRBV6-5; J gene: TRBJ2-7; clone size: NA; CDR3 protein: CASIAYRGSEQYF; CDR3 DNA: TGTGCCAGCATCGCCTACAGGGGTTCCGAGCAGTACTTC
D gene: NA; CDR3 length: 15; V gene: TRBV14; J gene: TRBJ2-1; clone size: NA; CDR3 protein: CASSRPASSYNEQFF; CDR3 DNA: TGTGCCAGCAGCCGGCCTGCAAGCTCCTACAATGAGCAGTTCTTC
D gene: NA; CDR3 length: 17; V gene: TRBV6-4; J gene: TRBJ2-2; clone size: NA; CDR3 protein: CASSERGPYSHTGELFF; CDR3 DNA: TGTGCCAGCAGTGAAAGAGGTCCTTACTCCCACACCGGGGAGCTGTTTTTT
D gene: NA; CDR3 length: 15; V gene: TRBV10-3; J gene: TRBJ1-5; clone size: NA; CDR3 protein: CAISESRSGNQPQHF; CDR3 DNA: TGTGCCATCAGTGAGTCGAGGAGTGGTAATCAGCCCCAGCATTTT
D gene: NA; CDR3 length: 15; V gene: TRBV18; J gene: TRBJ2-1; clone size: NA; CDR3 protein: CASSPEEGNYNEQFF; CDR3 DNA: TGTGCCAGCTCACCGGAGGAGGGGAACTACAATGAGCAGTTCTTC
D gene: TRBD1; CDR3 length: 13; V gene: TRBV5-6; J gene: TRBJ1-1; clone size: NA; CDR3 protein: CASRPDRDTEAFF; CDR3 DNA: TGTGCCAGCAGACCCGACAGGGACACTGAAGCTTTCTTT
D gene: NA; CDR3 length: 16; V gene: TRBV21-1; J gene: TRBJ1-2; clone size: NA; CDR3 protein: CASSKDYDVGGYGYTF; CDR3 DNA: TGTGCCAGCAGCAAGGACTACGACGTTGGAGGATATGGCTACACCTTC
D gene: NA; CDR3 length: 12; V gene: TRBV28; J gene: TRBJ2-5; clone size: NA; CDR3 protein: CASSSGGETQYF; CDR3 DNA: TGTGCCAGCAGTTCGGGCGGGGAGACCCAGTACTTC
D gene: NA; CDR3 length: 15; V gene: TRBV7-9; J gene: TRBJ1-1; clone size: NA; CDR3 protein: CASSLRAGVNTEAFF; CDR3 DNA: TGTGCCAGCAGCCTCCGGGCGGGGGTGAACACTGAAGCTTTCTTT
D gene: TRBD2; CDR3 length: 15; V gene: TRBV14; J gene: TRBJ2-2; clone size: NA; CDR3 protein: CASRMRLAPTGELFF; CDR3 DNA: TGTGCCAGCAGAATGCGACTAGCCCCCACCGGGGAGCTGTTTTTT